The 10 T cell receptor beta chains below all came from one sample that was sequenced in a study of blood T cell repertoires in COVID-19. Some clones are missing from TCRdb's copy, which holds only in-frame ones; the method was immunoSEQ multiplex PCR. Of 100,000 or so clones in the sample, about 90% were seen once. Sample: peripheral blood. All receptors derive from a man aged 45 to 65 with acute or convalescent COVID-19.

V gene TRBV11-3 combines with J gene TRBJ2-3, with 8 bases identical to TRBD1. Per the germline V gene, CDR1 is SGHNT and CDR2 is YENEEA. The CDR3 is made up of 17 amino acids. V gave up 5 bases and J gave up 0 bases; unmatched junction bases: 10. CDR3 nucleotides: TGTGCCAGCAGCCCCAGGACAGGGACGGCCAGCACAGATACGCAGTATTTT. This sequence encodes CASSPRTGTASTDTQYF.

The CDR3 nucleotides read TGCGCCAGCAGCCACAGGACAGGGGCGACGGGAACTGAAGCTTTCTTT. This translates into CASSHRTGATGTEAFF. The chain has TRBV4-3 and TRBJ1-1; 9 bases line up with TRBD1. The germline gives CDR1 LGHNA, CDR2 YSLEER. This CDR3 region has 16 residues. V shed 3 bases, J shed 5 bases, and the junction held 10 bases outside the gene matches.

This rearrangement joins TRBV19 to TRBJ2-2, with a tentative D call TRBD1 (6 bases). The V gene lost 5 bases and the J gene lost 6 bases, with 10 bases spanning the gap. CDR3 length equals 13 residues. Germline-derived CDR1 and CDR2 are LNHDA and SQIVND (reference sequence). The CDR3 DNA reads as TGTGCCAGTAGTGCACAGGGTTCCGGGGAGCTGTTTTTT. Translating it yields CASSAQGSGELFF.

This clone was picked up one time. V gene TRBV6-5 combines with J gene TRBJ1-2; a weak D match, TRBD1 (6 bases). Germline V gene lookup returns CDR1 MNHEY and CDR2 SVGAGI. The CDR3 sequence is 12 residues long. The germline V and J ends were trimmed by 5 bases and 7 bases, with 11 bases remaining between them. CDR3 protein: CASSLRGFGYTF. The CDR3 nucleotides are TGTGCCAGCAGTCTCAGGGGCTTTGGCTACACCTTC.

This clone occurred once. This chain connects TRBV7-9 to TRBJ1-2; 7 bases map to TRBD1. In germline, CDR1 is SEHNR, CDR2 FQNEAQ (reference sequence). V was clipped by 0 bases and J by 4 bases; unmatched bases: 2. CDR3 length: 14 residues. CDR3 sequence reads: CASSLAWDSYGYTF. CDR3 DNA: TGTGCCAGCAGCTTAGCGTGGGACAGCTATGGCTACACCTTC.

The rearrangement joins TRBV7-9 to TRBJ1-2, with 8 nucleotides matching TRBD1. The CDR3 runs 13 residues. Germline CDR1 SEHNR, CDR2 FQNEAQ (reference sequence). The trim removed 5 bases at V and 6 bases at J, leaving 5 bases unmatched. CDR3 DNA: TGTGCCAGCAGCCAGGGGGCTGCCGATGGCTACACCTTC. Its protein product is CASSQGAADGYTF.

About this clone itself: This sample includes further DNA sequences coding for the same CDR3. The chain uses TRBV5-1 and TRBJ2-7, with TRBD1 matching over 9 bases. The V gene end was trimmed by 0 bases and the J gene end by 4 bases; junction bases not matched to a gene: 2. The CDR3 covers 14 residues. Germline V gene sequence: CDR1 SGHRS, CDR2 YFSETQ. CDR3 sequence (DNA): TGCGCCAGCAGCTTGGGGGGACAGGGATACGAGCAGTACTTC. Amino acids: CASSLGGQGYEQYF.

This CDR3 is CASSLKGGRQEKLFF. The CDR3 nucleotides read TGTGCCAGCAGTTTAAAGGGGGGGAGACAGGAAAAACTGTTTTTT. The V gene is TRBV28, the J gene TRBJ1-4, with a weak D call TRBD1 (6 bases). CDR3 length: 15 amino acids. Germline V gives CDR1 MDHEN, CDR2 SYDVKM. Trimming took off 2 bases at V and 8 bases at J, with 15 bases between the two ends.

This clone was seen a few times. The gene calls are TRBV19 and TRBJ2-7; the D gene is possibly TRBD1 (5 bases). This CDR3 is 11 amino acids long. V was pared by 6 bases and J by 6 bases, with 9 bases between. The germline V gene encodes CDR1 LNHDA and CDR2 SQIVND (reference sequence). The CDR3, as DNA: TGTGCCAGTAGCCAGGGCGCCGAGCAGTACTTC. Translated: CASSQGAEQYF.

V usage is TRBV7-2 and J usage is TRBJ2-5; 7 bases are a match to TRBD1. The length of the CDR3 is 15 residues. Losses at the gene ends were 5 bases for V and 1 base for J; bases not matched to a gene: 7. Germline-derived CDR1 and CDR2 are SGHTA and FQGNSA. CDR3 nucleotide sequence: TGTGCCAGCAGCCCAACCGGACAGGTCCAAGAGACCCAGTACTTC. Amino acid sequence: CASSPTGQVQETQYF.